These 13 T cell receptor beta chains originate from one sample sequenced in a study of response to subunit inactivated influenza vaccine. TCRdb reprocessed the RT-PCR reads with MiXCR, giving one entry per CDR3 protein. The sample holds about 780,000 distinct CDR3 sequences, approximately 18% seen once. Specimen: PBMCs from blood, collected 4 to 6 days after vaccination. The receptors shown here come from a man in his fifties or sixties who received an inactivated influenza vaccine.

This clonotype was seen more than once but under ten times. The gene calls are TRBV6-2 or TRBV6-3 and TRBJ2-7, with D perhaps matching TRBD2 (5 bases). Germline CDR1 reads MNHEY; CDR2 reads SVGEGT. The CDR3 is made up of 14 amino acids. The V and J ends lost 8 bases and 5 bases respectively, with 19 bases between them. The CDR3: CASWHKGSAHEQYF. CDR3 in DNA: TGTGCCAGCTGGCATAAGGGTAGCGCTCACGAGCAGTACTTC.

This clonotype was seen ten or more times. This chain connects TRBV4-3 to TRBJ2-7; D gene unclear. Germline CDR1 is LGHNA and CDR2 is YSLEER. V was clipped by 0 bases and J by 3 bases, with 12 bases between them. The CDR3 contains 15 residues. The CDR3 sequence: CASSQDLQPLYEQYF. The CDR3 DNA is TGCGCCAGCAGCCAAGATCTTCAGCCACTCTACGAGCAGTACTTC.

A few counts support this clonotype. V gene TRBV9 combines with J gene TRBJ2-1, with 8 bases fitting TRBD2. CDR3 length equals 16 residues. Trimming removed 2 bases from V and 0 bases from J; junction bases left unmatched: 4. Germline V CDR1 and CDR2: SGDLS, YYNGEE. The CDR3 spells CASSVSSGSSYNEQFF. The CDR3 nucleotides read TGTGCCAGCAGCGTCTCGAGCGGGAGCTCCTACAATGAGCAGTTCTTC. The variable domain in full, with the rest retrieved from reference TRBV9 and TRBJ2-1, is DSGVTQTPKHLITATGQRVTLRCSPRSGDLSVYWYQQSLDQGLQFLIQYYNGEERAKGNILERFSAQQFPDLHSELNLSSLELGDSALYFCASSVSSGSSYNEQFFGPGTRLTVL.

This clonotype occurred a few times. This chain links TRBV12-3 or TRBV12-4 with TRBJ1-1; D is unresolved. The CDR3 length is 13 residues. V was trimmed by 6 bases and J by 4 bases, leaving 12 bases between them. The CDR3: CASSLYPRTEAFF. In nucleotides, the CDR3 is TGTGCCAGCAGCCTGTACCCGCGCACTGAAGCTTTCTTT.

A remark on this clonotype: One end of the junction is discordant with germline, which a read error may explain. This rearrangement joins TRBV20-1 to TRBJ2-4; D gene unclear. CDR1 and CDR2 (germline): DFQATT, SNEGSKA (reference sequence). The CDR3 covers 17 residues. The CDR3 DNA is TGCAGTGCTAGAACTGCTCGGTCTTCGGTAGCCAAAAACATTCAGTGCTTC. The encoded protein is CSARTARSSVAKNIQCF.

This clonotype was seen a handful of times. The chain links TRBV7-2 to TRBJ2-3; perhaps TRBD2 as D (6 bases). Germline V gene sequence: CDR1 SGHTA, CDR2 FQGNSA. V was clipped by 0 bases and J by 4 bases, with 11 bases between them. The CDR3 is made up of 15 amino acids. CDR3 sequence (DNA): TGTGCCAGCAGCTTAGCGGGCGGGGCGTCAGATACGCAGTATTTT. This codes for CASSLAGGASDTQYF. The variable domain in full, with the rest retrieved from reference TRBV7-2 and TRBJ2-3, is GAGVSQSPSNKVTEKGKDVELRCDPISGHTALYWYRQSLGQGLEFLIYFQGNSAPDKSGLPSDRFSAERTGGSVSTLTIQRTQQEDSAVYLCASSLAGGASDTQYFGPGTRLTVL.

The chain employs TRBV7-9 and TRBJ2-2; D is ambiguous. This CDR3 has 13 residues. Germline V gene lookup returns CDR1 SEHNR and CDR2 FQNEAQ (reference sequence). Trimming left V 1 base short and J 12 bases short, with 12 bases between. The CDR3 loop reads CASSLGMSRKLFF. The CDR3 nucleotides read TGTGCCAGCAGCTTAGGAATGTCTAGGAAGCTGTTTTTT. Variable domain in full (rest from reference TRBV7-9 and TRBJ2-2): DTGVSQNPRHKITKRGQNVTFRCDPISEHNRLYWYRQTLGQGPEFLTYFQNEAQLEKSRLLSDRFSAERPKGSFSTLEIQRTEQGDSAMYLCASSLGMSRKLFFGEGSRLTVL.

This clonotype was counted a few times. The chain recombines TRBV10-3 with TRBJ2-7, with D unclear. Per the germline V gene, CDR1 is ENHRY and CDR2 is SYGVKD. The CDR3 contains 15 residues. V lost 7 bases, J lost 1 base, and 17 bases lay in between. This CDR3 reads CAITPTQSSSYEQYF. For the CDR3, the DNA is TGTGCCATCACTCCGACCCAGTCATCTTCCTACGAGCAGTACTTC.

The chain recombines TRBV2 with TRBJ1-2; 8 positions match TRBD1. The V segment lost 6 bases and the J segment 8 bases; nucleotides outside the gene matches: 5. This CDR3 is 12 amino acids long. CDR1 and CDR2 from the germline V gene are SNHLY and FYNNEI. The CDR3 sequence is CASREDRDGYTF. The CDR3 DNA sequence: TGTGCCAGCAGGGAGGACAGGGACGGCTACACCTTC.

A few counts support this clonotype. The genes are TRBV5-1 and TRBJ2-1, with 13 bases lining up with TRBD2. Germline CDR1 and CDR2: SGHRS and YFSETQ. V lost 3 bases to trimming and J lost 12 bases; unmatched junction nucleotides: 9. The CDR3 is 15 amino acids. The CDR3 here is CASSYGTSGARGQFF. The CDR3 DNA reads TGCGCCAGCAGCTACGGGACTAGCGGGGCCAGGGGGCAGTTCTTC.

This clonotype was seen a few times. The rearrangement uses TRBV7-9 and TRBJ2-7, with D possibly TRBD1 on 5 matching bases. In germline, CDR1 is SEHNR, CDR2 FQNEAQ (reference sequence). Trimming stripped 5 bases from V and 8 bases from J, with 10 bases between. The length of the CDR3 is 11 residues. The CDR3 sequence is CASSPQAQQYF. The CDR3 DNA sequence: TGTGCCAGCAGCCCACAGGCGCAGCAGTACTTC.

The chain employs TRBV25-1 and TRBJ1-2; D gene ambiguous. The CDR3 covers 12 residues. Germline CDR1 reads MGHDK; CDR2 reads SYGVNS. With 8 bases removed from V and 5 bases from J, the gap between germline ends came to 12 bases. DNA for the CDR3: TGTGCCAGCCAGACCGGAGTTTATGGCTACACCTTC. Encoded protein: CASQTGVYGYTF.

This clonotype was observed a handful of times. J is TRBJ1-1 and V is TRBV4-3; TRBD1 matches 7 bases. This CDR3 spans 18 amino acids. V shed 0 bases and J 3 bases; nucleotides not matched to a gene: 13. CDR1 is LGHNA and CDR2 is YSLEER in the germline V gene. DNA for the CDR3: TGCGCCAGCAGCCAAGATCTTGCGGGCAGGGGGGCGTACACTGAAGCTTTCTTT. Amino acids: CASSQDLAGRGAYTEAFF.